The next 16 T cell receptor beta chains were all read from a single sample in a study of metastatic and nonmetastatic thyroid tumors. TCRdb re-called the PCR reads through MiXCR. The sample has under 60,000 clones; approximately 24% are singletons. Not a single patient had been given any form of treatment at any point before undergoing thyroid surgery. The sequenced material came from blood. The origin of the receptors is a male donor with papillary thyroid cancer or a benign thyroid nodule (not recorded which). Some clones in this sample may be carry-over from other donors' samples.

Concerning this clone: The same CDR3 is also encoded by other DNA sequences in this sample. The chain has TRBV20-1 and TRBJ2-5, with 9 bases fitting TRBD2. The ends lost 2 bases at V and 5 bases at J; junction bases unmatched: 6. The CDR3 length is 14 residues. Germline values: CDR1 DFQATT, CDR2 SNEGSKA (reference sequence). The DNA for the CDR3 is TGCAGTGCTAGATCCTGGACTAGCGTTGAGACCCAGTACTTC. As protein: CSARSWTSVETQYF.

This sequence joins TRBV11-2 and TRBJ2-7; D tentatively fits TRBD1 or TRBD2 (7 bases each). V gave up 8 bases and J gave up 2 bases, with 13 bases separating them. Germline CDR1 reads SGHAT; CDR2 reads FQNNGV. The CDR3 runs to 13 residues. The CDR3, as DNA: TGTGCCAGCCTGCGGGGGACAGCCTACGAGCAGTACTTC. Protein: CASLRGTAYEQYF.

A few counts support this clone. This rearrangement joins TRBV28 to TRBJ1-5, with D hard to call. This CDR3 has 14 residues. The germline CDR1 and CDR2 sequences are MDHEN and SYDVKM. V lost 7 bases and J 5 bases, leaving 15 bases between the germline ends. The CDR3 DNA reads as TGTGCCAGCATCCCTTCGGGTACGCATCAGCCCCAGCATTTT. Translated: CASIPSGTHQPQHF.

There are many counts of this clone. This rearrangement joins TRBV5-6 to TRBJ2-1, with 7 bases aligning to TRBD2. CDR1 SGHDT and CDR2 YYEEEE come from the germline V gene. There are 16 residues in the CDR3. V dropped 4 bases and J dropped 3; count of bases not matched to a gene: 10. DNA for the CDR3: TGTGCCAGCAGCCACACCGGGACTACCCACTACAATGAGCAGTTCTTC. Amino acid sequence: CASSHTGTTHYNEQFF.

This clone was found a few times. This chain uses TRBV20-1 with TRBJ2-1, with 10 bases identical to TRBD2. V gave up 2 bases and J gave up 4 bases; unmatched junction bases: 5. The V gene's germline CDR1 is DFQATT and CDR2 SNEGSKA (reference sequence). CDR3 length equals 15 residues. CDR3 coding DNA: TGCAGTGCTAGACCACCACTAGCGGGGTACAATGAGCAGTTCTTC. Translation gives CSARPPLAGYNEQFF.

This CDR3 is CASRSRLRETYEQYF. The CDR3 DNA sequence: TGTGCCAGCAGATCCCGACTGCGGGAGACTTACGAGCAGTACTTC. The rearrangement joins TRBV6-1 to TRBJ2-7; 7 nucleotides match TRBD2. V gave up 6 bases and J gave up 4 bases; unmatched junction bases: 12. Germline V gene lookup returns CDR1 MNHNS and CDR2 SASEGT. The CDR3 has 15 amino acids.

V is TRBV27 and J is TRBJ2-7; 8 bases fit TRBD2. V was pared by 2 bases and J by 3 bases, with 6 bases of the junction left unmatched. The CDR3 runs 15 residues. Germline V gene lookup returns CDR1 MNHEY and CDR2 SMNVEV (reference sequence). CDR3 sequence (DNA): TGTGCCAGCAGTTTAGGGCTAGCGGGTTTCTACGAGCAGTACTTC. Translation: CASSLGLAGFYEQYF.

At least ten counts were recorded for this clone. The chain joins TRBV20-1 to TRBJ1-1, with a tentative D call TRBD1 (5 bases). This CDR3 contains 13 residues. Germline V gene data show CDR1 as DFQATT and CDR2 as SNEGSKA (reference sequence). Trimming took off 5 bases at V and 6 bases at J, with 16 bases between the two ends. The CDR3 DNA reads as TGCAGTGCTCCCTATGGGGCGGGGGCTGAAGCTTTCTTT. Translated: CSAPYGAGAEAFF.

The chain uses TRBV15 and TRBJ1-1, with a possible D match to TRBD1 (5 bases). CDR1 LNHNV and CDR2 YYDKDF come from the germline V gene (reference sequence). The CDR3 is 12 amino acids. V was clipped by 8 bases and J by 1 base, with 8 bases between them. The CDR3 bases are TGTGCCACCGGACAATGGAACACTGAAGCTTTCTTT. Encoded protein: CATGQWNTEAFF.

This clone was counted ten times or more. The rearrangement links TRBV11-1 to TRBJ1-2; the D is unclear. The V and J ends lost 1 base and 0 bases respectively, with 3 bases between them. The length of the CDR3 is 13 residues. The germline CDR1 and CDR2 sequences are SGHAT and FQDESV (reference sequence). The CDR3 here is CASSLETNYGYTF. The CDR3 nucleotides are TGTGCCAGCAGCTTAGAAACTAACTATGGCTACACCTTC.

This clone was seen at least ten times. DNA of the CDR3: TGTGCCAGCAGCTGGAACAGGGATAGCAATCAGCCCCAGCATTTT. Translated, it gives CASSWNRDSNQPQHF. The J gene is TRBJ1-5, the V gene TRBV5-5; possibly TRBD1 for D (6 bases). CDR1 and CDR2 from the germline V gene are SGHKS and YYEKEE (reference sequence). V lost 3 bases, J lost 0 bases, and 10 bases lay in between. The CDR3 contains 15 residues.

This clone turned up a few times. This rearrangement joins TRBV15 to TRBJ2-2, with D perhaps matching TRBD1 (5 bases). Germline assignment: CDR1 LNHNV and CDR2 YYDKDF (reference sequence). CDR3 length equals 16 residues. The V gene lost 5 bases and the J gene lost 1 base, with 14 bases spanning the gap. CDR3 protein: CATSPILGQNTGELFF. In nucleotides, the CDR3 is TGTGCCACCAGCCCAATACTTGGACAGAACACCGGGGAGCTGTTTTTT.

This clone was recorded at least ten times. This CDR3 reads CASSVSSGGHNEQFF. The CDR3 DNA follows: TGCGCCAGCAGCGTCTCTAGCGGGGGACACAATGAGCAGTTCTTC. The chain recombines TRBV5-1 with TRBJ2-1; 10 nucleotides line up with TRBD2. CDR1 SGHRS and CDR2 YFSETQ come from the germline V gene. With 4 bases clipped from V and 5 bases from J, the junction kept 6 bases outside the gene matches. The CDR3 contains 15 residues.

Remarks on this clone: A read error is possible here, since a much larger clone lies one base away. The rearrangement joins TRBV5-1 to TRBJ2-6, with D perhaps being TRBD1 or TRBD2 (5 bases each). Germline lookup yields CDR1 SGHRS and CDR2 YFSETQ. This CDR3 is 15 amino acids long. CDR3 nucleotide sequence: TGCGCCAGCAGCTTGTACGGGGCTGGGTCCAACGTCCTGACTTTC. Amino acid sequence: CASSLYGAGSNVLTF.

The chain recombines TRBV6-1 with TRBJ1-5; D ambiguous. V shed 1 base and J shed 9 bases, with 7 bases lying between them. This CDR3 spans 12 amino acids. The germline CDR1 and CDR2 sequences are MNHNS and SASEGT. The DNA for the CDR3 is TGTGCCAGCAGTGAAGGGTCCTTGCCCCAGCATTTT. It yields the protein CASSEGSLPQHF.

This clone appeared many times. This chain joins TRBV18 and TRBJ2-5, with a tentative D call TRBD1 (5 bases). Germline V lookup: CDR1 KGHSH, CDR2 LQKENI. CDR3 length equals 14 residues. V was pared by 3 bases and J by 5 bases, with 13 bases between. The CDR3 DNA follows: TGTGCCAGCTCACCGGCAACAGGAACGGAGACCCAGTACTTC. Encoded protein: CASSPATGTETQYF.